This T cell receptor (beta chain) came from a study of technical replicates of blood from a few donors (TCRdb year 2017). To prepare the library, the immunoSEQ multiplex PCR assay was applied. What TCRdb holds here is the immuneACCESS table cut down to in-frame rearrangements. Part of the clones is not present; checked against another copy, under half of the missing clones reflect an unresolved V gene, and the others are unexplained. This sample is represented by under 110,000 clones; 96% of them were singletons. The ten largest clones represent approximately 0.2% of the sample. To note about this clone: The antigen it binds to is not known. Base qualities are not provided; no much larger clone lies one nucleotide away.

CDR1 and CDR2 are read off the germline V gene as WSHSY and SAAADI. The CDR3 starts with the cysteine, ends with the phenylalanine, and has 10 residues. Kept here is only the CDR3 DNA, which spans 30 bases and is read in frame from base 1. Germline trimming amounts to 10 bases on V and 7 bases on J, with 3 as the count of junction bases outside the gene matches. This receptor was identified in a human donor in good health. Sequencing used T cells isolated from PBMCs. The V and J genes are TRBV10-2 and TRBJ1-2; 7 junctional bases match TRBD1. At the DNA level, the sequence is TGCGCCATCCGACAGGGTGGCTACACCTTC. Translated, it gives CAIRQGGYTF.